The clone carrying this T cell receptor beta chain was counted many times. Time point denoted: pre-sensitization, week 0. Documented treatment: therapeutic diphenylcyclopropenone sensitization with weekly scalp DPC. This specimen comes from a study of human T cells and chemical hapten exposure. MiXCR, applied by TCRdb to the RACE reads, yields one record per CDR3 protein. The profile covers about 98,000 distinct CDR3 sequences, with 9.5% to 14% appearing a single time and approximately 3.1% taken by the ten largest. The TCR comes from a woman in her sixties or seventies with alopecia areata. Some clones in this sample may be carry-over from other donors' samples. The source material was whole blood, sampled in connection with sensitization to the hapten diphenylcyclopropenone (DPC).

This CDR3 is CAISARDTITHNEQFF. The CDR3 coding sequence is TGTGCCATCAGTGCCCGGGACACCATTACTCACAATGAGCAGTTCTTC. V gene TRBV10-3 combines with J gene TRBJ2-1; tentative D call: TRBD1 (6 bases). The CDR3 covers 16 residues. Germline lookup yields CDR1 ENHRY and CDR2 SYGVKD. Trimming cost V 4 bases and J 5 bases, with 18 bases left between them.